The 9 T cell receptor beta chains in this list originate from one sample, sequenced in a study of OX40 agonist ivuxolimab in advanced cancers. Library creation used the immunoSEQ multiplex PCR assay. TCRdb provides this immuneACCESS table in a form limited to in-frame rearrangements. Some clones are lacking; in checked studies, under half of them reflect an unresolved V gene, and why the rest are absent is not known. The sample contains about 99,000 clones, approximately 95% of them found a single time. The top ten clonotypes cover 2% to 2.5% of the sample. The sample consisted of CD4+ or CD8+ T cells sorted from blood, taken in a trial of the OX40 agonist ivuxolimab. These receptors were collected from an adult with an advanced solid tumor such as melanoma, head and neck, liver or kidney cancer.

The V call is TRBV6-4, the J call TRBJ2-1; 8 positions agree with TRBD2. Germline CDR1 and CDR2: MRHNA and SNTAGT. Trimming removed 7 bases from V and 9 bases from J; junction bases left unmatched: 11. The CDR3 is made up of 14 amino acids. The CDR3 sequence: CASTSGTRGGEQFF. Written as DNA, the CDR3 is TGTGCCAGCACTTCCGGGACTAGAGGAGGTGAGCAGTTCTTC.

The chain recombines TRBV28 with TRBJ2-7, with D unclear. This CDR3 has 13 amino acids. Trimming took off 2 bases at V and 0 bases at J, with 5 bases between the two ends. Germline lookup yields CDR1 MDHEN and CDR2 SYDVKM. The CDR3 loop is CASSLKSSYEQYF. In nucleotides, the CDR3 is TGTGCCAGCAGTTTAAAGAGCTCCTACGAGCAGTACTTC.

This chain links TRBV7-9 with TRBJ2-1, with 8 bases that match TRBD2. This CDR3 region has 14 residues. With V trimmed by 5 bases and J by 9 bases, 9 bases remained unmatched. CDR1 SEHNR and CDR2 FQNEAQ come from the germline V gene (reference sequence). The CDR3 region has the DNA TGTGCCAGCAGCCCCGGGACTAGTAAGGGTGAGCAGTTCTTC. Residues: CASSPGTSKGEQFF.

The J gene is TRBJ2-7, the V gene TRBV4-1; 8 bases align to TRBD1. CDR1 is MGHRA, CDR2 YSYEKL, per germline. This CDR3 has 15 residues. V shed 1 base and J 4 bases; nucleotides not matched to a gene: 6. This CDR3 is CASSQVPGGAYEQYF. The CDR3 nucleotides read TGCGCCAGCAGCCAAGTTCCAGGGGGCGCGTACGAGCAGTACTTC.

The V gene is TRBV18, the J gene TRBJ2-3, with TRBD1 identical over 10 bases. After removal of 0 bases from V and 3 bases from J, the junction contained 3 bases not matched to a gene. Germline V gives CDR1 KGHSH, CDR2 LQKENI. The CDR3 runs to 16 residues. CDR3 sequence: CASSPPGQGDTDTQYF. The CDR3 DNA sequence: TGTGCCAGCTCACCACCTGGACAGGGGGATACAGATACGCAGTATTTT.

CDR3 residues: CASSQAQPSGNTIYF. The CDR3 coding sequence is TGTGCCAGCAGCCAAGCGCAGCCCTCTGGAAACACCATATATTTT. This rearrangement joins TRBV4-2 to TRBJ1-3; D is unresolved. V was cut by 1 base and J by 0 bases, with 7 bases left in between. Looked up from germline, CDR1 is LGHNA and CDR2 is YNFKEQ. This CDR3 has 15 amino acids.

The CDR3 region has the DNA TGCGCCAGCAGCCTTGGACTCGGCGGGGAGTTGACTGAAGCTTTCTTT. Residues: CASSLGLGGELTEAFF. The genes are TRBV5-1 and TRBJ1-1; D unclear. CDR3 length: 16 amino acids. Germline assignment: CDR1 SGHRS and CDR2 YFSETQ. Trimming left V 4 bases short and J 5 bases short, with 21 bases between.

The V gene is TRBV7-3, the J gene TRBJ1-2; tentatively, D is TRBD1 (6 bases). The germline V gene encodes CDR1 SGHTA and CDR2 FQGTGA. The V gene lost 2 bases and the J gene lost 6 bases, with 13 bases spanning the gap. The CDR3 sequence is 14 residues long. The CDR3 reads CASSLAQGEDGYTF. The CDR3 region has the DNA TGTGCCAGCAGCTTAGCACAGGGAGAAGATGGCTACACCTTC.

V and J are TRBV6-6 and TRBJ2-7, with 7 bases that match TRBD2. The CDR3 is 13 amino acids. The junction had 6 bases not matched to a gene; V was cut back by 7 bases and J by 3 bases. In germline, CDR1 is MNHNY, CDR2 SVGAGI (reference sequence). DNA of the CDR3: TGTGCCAGCACTGGGAGGGAGGGCTACGAGCAGTACTTC. Translation: CASTGREGYEQYF.